Each of the 16 T cell receptor beta chains below was sequenced from the same sample in a study of blood T cell repertoires in COVID-19 (dated by TCRdb to the early 2020s). Receptor libraries were prepared by the immunoSEQ multiplex PCR assay. Not all clones reach the TCRdb copy of this immuneACCESS table, which keeps in-frame sequences only. Checked studies attribute under half of the gap to unresolved V genes and leave the rest unexplained. The sample includes approximately 98,000 clones, with over 70% observed a single time. The ten largest clones capture around 4% of the sample. The sample taken for sequencing was peripheral blood. These receptors were collected from a man aged 55 to 70 with acute or convalescent COVID-19.

This clone came up a few times. CDR3 coding DNA: TGTGCCAGCAGCTCAGGCGTTACCGGGACTGCTAATGAAAAACTGTTTTTT. It encodes CASSSGVTGTANEKLFF. V gene TRBV5-8 combines with J gene TRBJ1-4, with D possibly TRBD1 on 5 matching bases. The germline CDR1 and CDR2 sequences are SGHTS and YDEGEE. The germline V and J ends were trimmed by 3 bases and 3 bases, with 18 bases remaining between them. This CDR3 contains 17 residues.

The CDR3 spells CAWRRGQGGNTIYF. The CDR3 DNA reads as TGTGCCTGGAGACGGGGACAGGGGGGAAACACCATATATTTT. V is TRBV30 and J is TRBJ1-3; 10 bases align to TRBD1. Germline V gene sequence: CDR1 GTSNPN, CDR2 SVGIG (reference sequence). Trimming at V came to 3 bases and at J to 4 bases, leaving 3 bases not matched to a gene. The CDR3 totals 14 residues.

This chain links TRBV19 with TRBJ1-4; a possible D gene is TRBD1 (5 bases). The CDR3 spans 13 residues. CDR1 and CDR2 (germline): LNHDA, SQIVND (reference sequence). V lost 5 bases to trimming and J lost 8 bases, with 12 bases between them. The CDR3 sequence: CASSLQGGEKLFF. Here the CDR3 DNA reads TGTGCCAGTAGTCTTCAGGGTGGGGAAAAACTGTTTTTT.

V gene TRBV12-3 or TRBV12-4 combines with J gene TRBJ1-2; D perhaps matches TRBD1 (5 bases). V lost 0 bases, J lost 6 bases, and 8 bases lay in between. CDR3 length: 13 residues. CDR3 sequence reads: CASSLAGVDGYTF. In DNA, the CDR3 is TGTGCCAGCAGTTTAGCAGGGGTGGATGGCTACACCTTC.

V gene TRBV30 combines with J gene TRBJ1-1, with 8 nucleotides matching TRBD1. The V gene's germline CDR1 is GTSNPN and CDR2 SVGIG (reference sequence). The CDR3 spans 13 residues. The V segment lost 2 bases and the J segment 5 bases; nucleotides outside the gene matches: 4. CDR3 sequence: CAWSPDRVTEAFF. The CDR3 DNA reads TGTGCCTGGAGTCCGGACAGGGTGACTGAAGCTTTCTTT.

The CDR3 spells CASSPGLAVLSYEQYV. CDR3 in DNA: TGTGCCAGCAGCCCCGGACTAGCGGTCCTCTCCTACGAGCAGTACGTC. The J gene is TRBJ2-7, the V gene TRBV11-2, with TRBD2 matching 10 bases. The CDR3 sequence is 16 residues long. The junction had 7 bases not matched to a gene; V was cut back by 5 bases and J by 0 bases. Per the germline V gene, CDR1 is SGHAT and CDR2 is FQNNGV.

This clone was observed once. The CDR3 nucleotides read TGTGCCAGCAGCTTAGAGGGCTCTGAAGCTTTCTTT. It specifies CASSLEGSEAFF. The chain couples TRBV11-3 to TRBJ1-1; D is uncertain. The germline V gene encodes CDR1 SGHNT and CDR2 YENEEA. Trimming shortened V by 0 bases and J by 6 bases, and 5 bases separated the two germline ends. CDR3 size: 12 residues.

The chain is built from TRBV19 and TRBJ2-2; 9 bases match TRBD1. Germline V gene data show CDR1 as LNHDA and CDR2 as SQIVND (reference sequence). This CDR3 contains 17 residues. V dropped 1 base and J dropped 0; count of bases not matched to a gene: 3. CDR3 loop: CASSIGTGVTNTGELFF. CDR3 DNA sequence: TGTGCCAGTAGTATAGGGACAGGGGTCACGAACACCGGGGAGCTGTTTTTT.

In this sample, this clone turned up a few times. This chain joins TRBV5-1 and TRBJ1-5; D gene uncertain. The CDR3 is 15 amino acids. CDR1 SGHRS and CDR2 YFSETQ come from the germline V gene. The V end lost 4 bases, the J end lost 5 bases, and 16 bases lay between the germline ends. CDR3 amino acids: CASSLGLSGDQPQHF. CDR3 bases: TGCGCCAGCAGCCTAGGGCTCTCCGGGGATCAGCCCCAGCATTTT.

The chain joins TRBV18 to TRBJ2-1, with 8 positions matching TRBD1. V dropped 2 bases and J dropped 7; count of bases not matched to a gene: 7. CDR3 size: 15 residues. Germline assignment: CDR1 KGHSH and CDR2 LQKENI. This chain's CDR3 is CASSPRTGTPNEQFF. Written as DNA, the CDR3 is TGTGCCAGCTCACCAAGGACAGGGACCCCTAATGAGCAGTTCTTC.

V and J are TRBV5-6 and TRBJ1-2, with D perhaps TRBD1 (6 bases). CDR1 is SGHDT and CDR2 is YYEEEE in the germline V gene. This CDR3 is built from 15 residues. Trimming shortened V by 4 bases and J by 6 bases, and 19 bases separated the two germline ends. The CDR3 sequence is CASSLQGPIQNGYTF. CDR3 DNA sequence: TGTGCCAGCAGCCTACAGGGTCCTATCCAGAATGGCTACACCTTC.

The V and J genes are TRBV28 and TRBJ2-3; 16 bases are a match to TRBD2. Trimming at V came to 5 bases and at J to 8 bases, leaving 10 bases not matched to a gene. CDR1 and CDR2 (germline): MDHEN, SYDVKM. The CDR3 sequence is 17 residues long. The CDR3 region is CASSVGTSGRGRGTQYF. In nucleotides, the CDR3 is TGTGCCAGCAGTGTTGGGACTAGCGGGAGGGGTAGGGGTACGCAGTATTTT.

The genes are TRBV5-1 and TRBJ2-7; a possible D gene is TRBD1 (5 bases). This CDR3 spans 14 amino acids. CDR1 is SGHRS, CDR2 YFSETQ, per germline. V gave up 0 bases and J gave up 3 bases, with 10 bases separating them. The CDR3 nucleotides read TGCGCCAGCAGCTTGGTGGTCAGGGACTACGAGCAGTACTTC. This sequence encodes CASSLVVRDYEQYF.

This clone occurred a few times. CDR3 bases: TGTGCCACCACAAACTACAATGAGCAGTTCTTC. It encodes CATTNYNEQFF. The chain carries TRBV24-1 and TRBJ2-1, with D hard to call. The CDR3 is 11 amino acids. The V and J ends lost 8 bases and 3 bases respectively, with 4 bases between them. Germline lookup yields CDR1 KGHDR and CDR2 SFDVKD.

This clone has only a few counts. The gene calls are TRBV21-1 and TRBJ2-7; the table names TRBD1, a call not compared with the DNA. TRBV21-1 is marked as a pseudogene. The CDR3 totals 12 residues. The CDR3 region is CASPGGECEQYF. The CDR3 DNA follows: TGTGCCAGCCCAGGGGGCGAGTGCGAGCAGTACTTC.

A remark on this clone: This same CDR3 is encoded by further DNA sequences in the sample. The V and J genes are TRBV18 and TRBJ2-7; maybe TRBD2 (6 bases). The CDR3 runs 12 residues. V lost 2 bases and J lost 5, with 7 bases in between. Germline values: CDR1 KGHSH, CDR2 LQKENI. In DNA, the CDR3 is TGTGCCAGCTCACCAACGGGAGACGAGCAGTACTTC. Residues: CASSPTGDEQYF. Full variable domain (missing parts from reference TRBV18 and TRBJ2-7): NAGVMQNPRHLVRRRGQEARLRCSPMKGHSHVYWYRQLPEEGLKFMVYLQKENIIDESGMPKERFSAEFPKEGPSILRIQQVVRGDSAAYFCASSPTGDEQYFGPGTRLTVT.